This entry concerns a single T cell receptor beta chain. Antigen unknown. The junction departs from the called germline gene at one end, perhaps through a read error. The template was RNA from unsorted bulk tissue. The data were taken from a study of tumor and adjacent non-tumor tissue in lung cancer. Overall study context: Samples averaged roughly 4.4 million productive TCRbeta reads each.

Findings and limits, study-wide: Compared with tumor, normal lung showed significantly lower TCR diversity.

The library came from three nested PCR rounds adapted from ARM-PCR protocols. One entry per CDR3 protein, called by TCRdb with MiXCR from the multiplex PCR reads. The sample has approximately 120,000 distinct CDR3 sequences, approximately 66% seen once. CDR1 is SGHNT, CDR2 YYREEE, per germline (reference sequence). CDR3 length: 15 residues. The chain employs TRBV5-4 and TRBJ2-6; D may be TRBD1 (7 bases). The origin of this receptor is a man under 40 with non-small cell lung cancer. The material sequenced was lung tumor tissue. The CDR3 region has the DNA TGTGCCAGCAGCACGACAGGGACTGGGGGCAACGTCCTGACTTTC. Amino acids: CASSTTGTGGNVLTF.